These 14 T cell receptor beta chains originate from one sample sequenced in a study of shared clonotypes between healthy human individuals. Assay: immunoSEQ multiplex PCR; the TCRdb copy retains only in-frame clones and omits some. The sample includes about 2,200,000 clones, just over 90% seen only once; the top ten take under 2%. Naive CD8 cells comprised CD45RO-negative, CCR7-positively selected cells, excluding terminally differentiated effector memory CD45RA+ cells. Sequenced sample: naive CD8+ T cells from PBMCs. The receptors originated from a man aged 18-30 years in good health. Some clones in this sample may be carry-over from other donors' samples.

The CDR3 here is CASSPPPIIEAFF. As DNA, the CDR3 is TGTGCCAGCAGCCCCCCACCCATAATAGAAGCTTTCTTT. J is TRBJ1-1 and V is TRBV7-9; D gene uncertain. Trimming removed 5 bases at V and 8 bases at J, with 15 bases between. The CDR3 is made up of 13 amino acids. The germline gives CDR1 SEHNR, CDR2 FQNEAQ (reference sequence).

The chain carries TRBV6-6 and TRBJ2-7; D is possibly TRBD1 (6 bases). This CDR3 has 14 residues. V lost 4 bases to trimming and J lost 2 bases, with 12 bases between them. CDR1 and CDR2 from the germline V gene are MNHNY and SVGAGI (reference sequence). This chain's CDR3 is CASSFTGITYEQYF. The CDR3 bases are TGTGCCAGCAGTTTCACAGGGATAACCTACGAGCAGTACTTC.

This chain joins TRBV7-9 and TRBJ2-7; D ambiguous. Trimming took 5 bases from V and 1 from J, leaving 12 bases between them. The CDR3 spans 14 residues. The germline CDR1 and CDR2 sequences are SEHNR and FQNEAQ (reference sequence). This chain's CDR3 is CASSPIRSSYEQYF. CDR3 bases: TGTGCCAGCAGCCCGATTCGGAGTTCCTACGAGCAGTACTTC.

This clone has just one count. CDR3 coding DNA: TGTGCCAGCAGCTTAATCCCAGGGGATGGCTACACCTTC. As protein: CASSLIPGDGYTF. The genes are TRBV7-9 and TRBJ1-2; a weak D match, TRBD1 (6 bases). Germline V CDR1 and CDR2: SEHNR, FQNEAQ (reference sequence). V was shortened by 2 bases and J by 6 bases, with 10 bases between the two germline ends. The CDR3 runs to 13 residues.

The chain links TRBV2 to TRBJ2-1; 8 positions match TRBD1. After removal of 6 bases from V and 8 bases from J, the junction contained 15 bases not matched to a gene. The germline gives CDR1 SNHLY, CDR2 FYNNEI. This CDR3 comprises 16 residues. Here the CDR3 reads CASSQTAGGILDEQFF. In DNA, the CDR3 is TGTGCCAGCAGCCAAACAGCAGGGGGCATCTTGGATGAGCAGTTCTTC. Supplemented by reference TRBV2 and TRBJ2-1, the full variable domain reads EPEVTQTPSHQVTQMGQEVILRCVPISNHLYFYWYRQILGQKVEFLVSFYNNEISEKSEIFDDQFSVERPDGSNFTLKIRSTKLEDSAMYFCASSQTAGGILDEQFFGPGTRLTVL.

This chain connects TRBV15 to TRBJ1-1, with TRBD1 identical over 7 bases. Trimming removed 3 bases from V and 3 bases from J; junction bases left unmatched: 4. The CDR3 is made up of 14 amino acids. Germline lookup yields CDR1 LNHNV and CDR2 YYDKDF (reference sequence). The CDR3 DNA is TGTGCCACCAGCAGTGGGCAGGGGGACACTGAAGCTTTCTTT. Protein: CATSSGQGDTEAFF. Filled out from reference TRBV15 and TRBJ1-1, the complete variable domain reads DAMVIQNPRYQVTQFGKPVTLSCSQTLNHNVMYWYQQKSSQAPKLLFHYYDKDFNNEADTPDNFQSRRPNTSFCFLDIRSPGLGDTAMYLCATSSGQGDTEAFFGQGTRLTVV.

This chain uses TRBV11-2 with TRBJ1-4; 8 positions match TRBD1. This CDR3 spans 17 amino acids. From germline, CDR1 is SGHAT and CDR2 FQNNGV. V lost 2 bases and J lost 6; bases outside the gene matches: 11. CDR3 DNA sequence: TGTGCCAGCAGCTTAAGGTCAGGACAGGGCCCTGATGAAAAACTGTTTTTT. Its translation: CASSLRSGQGPDEKLFF. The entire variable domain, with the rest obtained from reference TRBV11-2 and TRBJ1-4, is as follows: EAGVAQSPRYKIIEKRQSVAFWCNPISGHATLYWYQQILGQGPKLLIQFQNNGVVDDSQLPKDRFSAERLKGVDSTLKIQPAKLEDSAVYLCASSLRSGQGPDEKLFFGSGTQLSVL.

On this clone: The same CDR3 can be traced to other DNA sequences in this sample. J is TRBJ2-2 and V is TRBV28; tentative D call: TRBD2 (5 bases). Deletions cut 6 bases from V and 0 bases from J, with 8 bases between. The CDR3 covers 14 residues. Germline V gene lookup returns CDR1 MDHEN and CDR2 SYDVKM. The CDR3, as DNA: TGTGCCAGCAGCCCCGGGACGAACACCGGGGAGCTGTTTTTT. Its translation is CASSPGTNTGELFF.

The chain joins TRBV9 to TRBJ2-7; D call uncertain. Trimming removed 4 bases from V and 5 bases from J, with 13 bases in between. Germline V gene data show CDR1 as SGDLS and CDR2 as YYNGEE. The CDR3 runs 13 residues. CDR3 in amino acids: CASSLTTFHEQYF. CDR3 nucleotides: TGTGCCAGCAGCCTTACGACATTCCACGAGCAGTACTTC.

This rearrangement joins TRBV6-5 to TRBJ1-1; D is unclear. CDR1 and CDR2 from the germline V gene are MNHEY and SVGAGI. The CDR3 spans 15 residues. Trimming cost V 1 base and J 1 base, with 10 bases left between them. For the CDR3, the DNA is TGTGCCAGCAGTTACTTGGCAGGAGAGAACACTGAAGCTTTCTTT. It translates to CASSYLAGENTEAFF.

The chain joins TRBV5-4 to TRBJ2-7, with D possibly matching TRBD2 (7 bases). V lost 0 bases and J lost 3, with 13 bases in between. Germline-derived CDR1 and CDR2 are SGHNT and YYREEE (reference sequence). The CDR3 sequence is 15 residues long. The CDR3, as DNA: TGTGCCAGCAGCTTGGTAGGGGGGGCTGACTACGAGCAGTACTTC. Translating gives CASSLVGGADYEQYF.

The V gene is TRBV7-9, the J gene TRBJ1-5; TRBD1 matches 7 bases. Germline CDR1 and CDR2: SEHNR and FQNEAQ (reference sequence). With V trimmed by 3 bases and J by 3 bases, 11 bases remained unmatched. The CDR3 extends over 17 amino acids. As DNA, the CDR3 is TGTGCCAGCAGCTTCTTCAATAGAGGGGGCCCCAATCAGCCCCAGCATTTT. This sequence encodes CASSFFNRGGPNQPQHF. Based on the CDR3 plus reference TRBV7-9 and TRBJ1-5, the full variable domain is DTGVSQNPRHKITKRGQNVTFRCDPISEHNRLYWYRQTLGQGPEFLTYFQNEAQLEKSRLLSDRFSAERPKGSFSTLEIQRTEQGDSAMYLCASSFFNRGGPNQPQHFGDGTRLSIL.

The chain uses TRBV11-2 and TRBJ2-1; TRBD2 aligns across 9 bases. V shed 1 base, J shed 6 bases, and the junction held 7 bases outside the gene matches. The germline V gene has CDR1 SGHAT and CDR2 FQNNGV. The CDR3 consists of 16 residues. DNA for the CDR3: TGTGCCAGCAGCTTAGGACCGGGACTAGCTCCCAATGAGCAGTTCTTC. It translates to CASSLGPGLAPNEQFF.

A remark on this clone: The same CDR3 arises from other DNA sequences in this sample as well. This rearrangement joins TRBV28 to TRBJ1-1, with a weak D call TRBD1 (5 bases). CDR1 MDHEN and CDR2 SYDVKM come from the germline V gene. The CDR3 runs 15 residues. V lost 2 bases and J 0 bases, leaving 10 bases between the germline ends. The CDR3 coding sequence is TGTGCCAGCAGTTTACGCAGGGAAGTGAACACTGAAGCTTTCTTT. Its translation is CASSLRREVNTEAFF. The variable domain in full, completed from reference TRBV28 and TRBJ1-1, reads DVKVTQSSRYLVKRTGEKVFLECVQDMDHENMFWYRQDPGLGLRLIYFSYDVKMKEKGDIPEGYSVSREKKERFSLILESASTNQTSMYLCASSLRREVNTEAFFGQGTRLTVV.